This T cell receptor beta chain was documented in a study of cytomegalovirus exposure and HLA in healthy donors. General observations from the study: Some V segments (TRBV6-2 and TRBV6-3 among them) were excluded as indistinguishable. The classifier reportedly diagnosed cytomegalovirus status with high sensitivity and specificity. Most TCR sequences were uncommon, yet certain public TCRs appeared in many donors. It was 160 or so TCR beta chains that were listed as cytomegalovirus-associated.

J was trimmed by 7 bases and V by 4 bases; bases with no gene match: 10. The germline V gene encodes CDR1 GTSNPN and CDR2 SVGIG (reference sequence). The CDR3 has 15 residues. The sample holds one count of this clone. Its antigen is unidentified. The PCR ran on 60 Vbeta and 13 Jbeta primers. This table comes from immunoSEQ multiplex PCR, and its TCRdb copy is limited to in-frame clones, with some not included. The table lists some 150,000 clones, around four fifths of them singletons. V usage is TRBV30 and J usage is TRBJ1-6, with 7 bases identical to TRBD1. The sequence derives from a male donor in good health and CMV-seronegative. Sequences were obtained from PBMCs. The CDR3 sequence: CAWTPGQRENSPLHF. In nucleotides, the CDR3 is TGTGCCTGGACACCGGGACAGAGAGAAAATTCACCCCTCCACTTT.